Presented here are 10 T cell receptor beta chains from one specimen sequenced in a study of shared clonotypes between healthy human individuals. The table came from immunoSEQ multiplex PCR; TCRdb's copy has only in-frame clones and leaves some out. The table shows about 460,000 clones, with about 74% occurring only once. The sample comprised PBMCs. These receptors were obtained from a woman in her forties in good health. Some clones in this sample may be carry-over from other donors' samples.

The CDR3 nucleotides read TGTGCCAGCAGTCTTCAGGGGGACGAGCAGTACTTC. It specifies CASSLQGDEQYF. The V and J genes are TRBV2 and TRBJ2-7, with 7 bases lining up with TRBD1. Germline V gives CDR1 SNHLY, CDR2 FYNNEI. Unmatched junction bases numbered 3, after V lost 5 bases and J lost 5 bases. The CDR3 covers 12 residues.

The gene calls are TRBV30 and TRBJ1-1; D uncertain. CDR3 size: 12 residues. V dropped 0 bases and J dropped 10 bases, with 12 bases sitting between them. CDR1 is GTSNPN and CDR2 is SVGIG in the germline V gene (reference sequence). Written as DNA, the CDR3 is TGTGCCTGGAGTGTCGGGCAACAGCCAGCTTTCTTT. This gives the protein CAWSVGQQPAFF.

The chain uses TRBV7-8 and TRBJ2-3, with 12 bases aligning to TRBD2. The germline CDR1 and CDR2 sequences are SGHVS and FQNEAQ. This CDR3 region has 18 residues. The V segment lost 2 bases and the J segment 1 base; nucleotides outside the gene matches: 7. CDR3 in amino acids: CASSLIQTSGSRTDTQYF. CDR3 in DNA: TGTGCCAGCAGCTTAATACAGACTAGCGGGAGCCGCACAGATACGCAGTATTTT.

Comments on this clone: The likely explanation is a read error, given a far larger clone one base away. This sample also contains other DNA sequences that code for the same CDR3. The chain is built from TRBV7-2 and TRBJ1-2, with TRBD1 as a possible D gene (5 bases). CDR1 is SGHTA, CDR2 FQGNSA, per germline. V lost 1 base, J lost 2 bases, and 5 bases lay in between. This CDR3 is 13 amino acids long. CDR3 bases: TGTGCCAGCAGCTTAGGACAGAACTATGGCTACACCTTC. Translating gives CASSLGQNYGYTF.

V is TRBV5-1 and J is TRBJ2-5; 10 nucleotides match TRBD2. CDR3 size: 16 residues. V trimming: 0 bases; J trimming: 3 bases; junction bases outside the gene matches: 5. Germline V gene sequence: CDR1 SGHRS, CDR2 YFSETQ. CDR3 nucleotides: TGCGCCAGCAGCTTGGATTCGCTAGCGGGAGAAGAGACCCAGTACTTC. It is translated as CASSLDSLAGEETQYF. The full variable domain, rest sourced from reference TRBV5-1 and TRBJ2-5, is KAGVTQTPRYLIKTRGQQVTLSCSPISGHRSVSWYQQTPGQGLQFLFEYFSETQRNKGNFPGRFSGRQFSNSRSEMNVSTLELGDSALYLCASSLDSLAGEETQYFGPGTRLLVL.

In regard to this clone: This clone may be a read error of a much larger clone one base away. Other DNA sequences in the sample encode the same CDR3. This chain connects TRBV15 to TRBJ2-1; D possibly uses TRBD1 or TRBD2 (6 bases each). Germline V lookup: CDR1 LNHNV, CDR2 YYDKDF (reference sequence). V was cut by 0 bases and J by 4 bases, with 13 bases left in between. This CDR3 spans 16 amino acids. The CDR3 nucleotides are TGTGCCACCAGCAGAGATCAAGGGGGGTCTTACAATGAGCAGTTCTTC. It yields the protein CATSRDQGGSYNEQFF.

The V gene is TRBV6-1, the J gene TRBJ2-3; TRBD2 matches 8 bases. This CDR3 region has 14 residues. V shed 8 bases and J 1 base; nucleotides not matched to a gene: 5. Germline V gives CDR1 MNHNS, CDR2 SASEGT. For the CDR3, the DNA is TGTGCCAGCGATCTAGCGGGTGGCACAGATACGCAGTATTTT. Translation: CASDLAGGTDTQYF.

This chain's CDR3 is CASSQFGGAGTEAFF. DNA for the CDR3: TGTGCCAGCAGCCAATTCGGGGGGGCCGGCACTGAAGCTTTCTTT. This rearrangement joins TRBV6-5 to TRBJ1-1; perhaps TRBD1 as D (6 bases). The germline V gene encodes CDR1 MNHEY and CDR2 SVGAGI. V gave up 6 bases and J gave up 4 bases, with 18 bases separating them. The CDR3 length is 15 residues.

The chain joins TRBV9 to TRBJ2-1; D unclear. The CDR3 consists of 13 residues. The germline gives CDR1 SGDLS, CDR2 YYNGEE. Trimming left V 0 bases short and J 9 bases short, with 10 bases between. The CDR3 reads CASSVVGIGEQFF. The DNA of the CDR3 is TGTGCCAGCAGCGTAGTGGGGATCGGTGAGCAGTTCTTC.

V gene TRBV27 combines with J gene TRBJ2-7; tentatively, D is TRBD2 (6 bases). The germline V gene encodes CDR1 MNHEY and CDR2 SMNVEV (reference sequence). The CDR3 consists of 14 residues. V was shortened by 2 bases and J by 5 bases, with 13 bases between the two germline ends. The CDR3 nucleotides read TGTGCCAGCAGTTTAAGTCGGGGGTTTAACGAGCAGTACTTC. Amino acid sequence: CASSLSRGFNEQYF.